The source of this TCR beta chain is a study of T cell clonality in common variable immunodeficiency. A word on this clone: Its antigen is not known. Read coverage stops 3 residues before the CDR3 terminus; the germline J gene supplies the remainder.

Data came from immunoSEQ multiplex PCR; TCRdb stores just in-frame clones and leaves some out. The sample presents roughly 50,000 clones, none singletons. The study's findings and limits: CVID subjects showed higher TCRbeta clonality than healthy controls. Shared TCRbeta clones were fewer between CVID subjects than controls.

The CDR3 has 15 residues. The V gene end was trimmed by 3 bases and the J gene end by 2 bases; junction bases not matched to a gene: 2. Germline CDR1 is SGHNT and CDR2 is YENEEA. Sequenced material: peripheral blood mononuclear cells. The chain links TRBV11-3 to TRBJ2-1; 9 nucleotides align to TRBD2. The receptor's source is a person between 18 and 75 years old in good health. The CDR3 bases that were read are TGTGCCAGCAGCTTTCTAGCGGGACCCTACAATGAG. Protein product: CASSFLAGPYNE. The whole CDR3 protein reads CASSFLAGPYNEQFF.